A selection of T cell receptor beta chains follows, all from one sample in a study of blood T cell repertoires in COVID-19. Data came from immunoSEQ multiplex PCR; TCRdb stores just in-frame clones and leaves some out. The data show some 190,000 clones, with 60% to 80% seen just once and around 15% held by the top ten. Sequencing was performed on PBMCs or T cells enriched from blood (not recorded which). These receptors were collected from a man between 60 and 75 years old who had been exposed to COVID-19. Each CDR3 is given with its conserved first and last residue. Each record gives: D gene, J gene, clone size, V gene, CDR3 length, CDR3 protein, CDR3 DNA. D genes are given only for firm matches. The size entry is marked missing in some rows and otherwise reads once, few, many or a size class.

TRBD1 | TRBJ2-6 | - | TRBV18 | 16 | CASSPTGTSGANVLTF | TGTGCCAGCTCACCGACAGGGACCTCTGGGGCCAACGTCCTGACTTTC
- | TRBJ1-1 | - | TRBV12-3/TRBV12-4 | 13 | CASSLKGLIEAFF | TGTGCCAGCAGTTTAAAGGGACTGATTGAAGCTTTCTTT
TRBD1 | TRBJ1-1 | - | TRBV7-2 | 17 | CASSLVSPGTGHTEAFF | TGTGCCAGCAGCTTAGTTTCCCCCGGGACAGGGCACACTGAAGCTTTCTTT
- | TRBJ2-5 | - | TRBV2 | 13 | CASSPDSTETQYF | TGTGCCAGCAGTCCGGACAGCACAGAGACCCAGTACTTC
TRBD1 | TRBJ2-1 | - | TRBV7-6 | 19 | CASSPRDRETNPSYNEQFF | TGTGCCAGCAGCCCGCGGGACAGGGAAACCAATCCCTCCTACAATGAGCAGTTCTTC
- | TRBJ2-7 | - | TRBV7-7 | 15 | CASSLGQASSYEQYF | TGTGCCAGCAGCTTAGGTCAGGCGAGCTCCTACGAGCAGTACTTC
- | TRBJ1-2 | - | TRBV19 | 13 | CASSMAGNSGYTF | TGTGCCAGTAGTATGGCGGGGAACAGTGGCTACACCTTC
TRBD1 | TRBJ2-5 | - | TRBV5-1 | 15 | CASSLGARGQETQYF | TGCGCCAGCAGCTTGGGAGCCAGGGGGCAGGAGACCCAGTACTTC
TRBD2 | TRBJ2-5 | - | TRBV10-3 | 15 | CAIRTSGSHKETQYF | TGTGCCATCCGGACTAGCGGGAGCCATAAAGAGACCCAGTACTTC
- | TRBJ1-2 | - | TRBV19 | 17 | CASSDARALDWIYGYTF | TGTGCCAGTAGTGATGCCCGGGCCCTGGACTGGATATATGGCTACACCTTC
TRBD2 | TRBJ2-2 | - | TRBV7-6 | 16 | CASSAITGTSTGELFF | TGTGCCAGCAGTGCTATTACCGGGACTAGCACCGGGGAGCTGTTTTTT
- | TRBJ2-2 | - | TRBV3-1/TRBV3-2 | 13 | CASSPSYTGELFF | TGTGCCAGCAGTCCAAGCTACACCGGGGAGCTGTTTTTT
TRBD1 | TRBJ2-1 | few | TRBV7-6 | 15 | CASSPRGQGAYEQFF | TGTGCCAGCAGCCCACGGGGACAGGGGGCCTATGAGCAGTTCTTC
- | TRBJ1-1 | few | TRBV30 | 14 | CAWSPLRQEIEAFF | TGTGCCTGGAGCCCGCTTCGACAGGAAATAGAAGCTTTCTTT
- | TRBJ2-5 | - | TRBV21-1 | 15 | CASSKERTDQETQYF | TGTGCCAGCAGCAAAGAGAGAACAGACCAAGAGACCCAGTACTTC
TRBD2 | TRBJ2-1 | - | TRBV19 | 18 | CASSMWGTTSGTRNEQFF | TGTGCCAGTAGTATGTGGGGAACGACTAGCGGGACTCGAAATGAGCAGTTCTTC
TRBD1 | TRBJ2-7 | - | TRBV5-6 | 15 | CASSHPGTGSYEQYF | TGTGCCAGCAGCCATCCCGGGACAGGGTCCTACGAGCAGTACTTC
- | TRBJ2-2 | - | TRBV9 | 16 | CASSAVANPNTGELFF | TGTGCCAGCAGCGCAGTAGCCAACCCAAACACCGGGGAGCTGTTTTTT
- | TRBJ2-1 | - | TRBV3-1/TRBV3-2 | 16 | CASSPGLQSSYNEQFF | TGTGCCAGCAGCCCGGGACTGCAGAGCTCCTACAATGAGCAGTTCTTC
- | TRBJ1-5 | - | TRBV7-6 | 15 | CASSLDMRANQPQHF | TGTGCCAGCAGCTTAGACATGCGGGCCAATCAGCCCCAGCATTTT
- | TRBJ2-1 | - | TRBV7-6 | 15 | CASSLTESSYNEQFF | TGTGCCAGCAGCTTAACCGAGAGCTCCTACAATGAGCAGTTCTTC
- | TRBJ1-5 | once | TRBV29-1 | 15 | CSVRVGVYSNQPQHF | TGCAGCGTCCGCGTGGGAGTATATAGCAATCAGCCCCAGCATTTT
- | TRBJ1-1 | - | TRBV9 | 14 | CASSVAGADTEAFF | TGTGCCAGCAGCGTAGCTGGGGCCGACACTGAAGCTTTCTTT
- | TRBJ2-7 | - | TRBV3-1/TRBV3-2 | 15 | CASSGLGEGDYEQYF | TGTGCCAGCAGCGGCCTGGGTGAGGGGGACTACGAGCAGTACTTC
TRBD1 | TRBJ2-6 | - | TRBV19 | 18 | CASVLRRQGAPGANVLTF | TGTGCCAGCGTACTAAGAAGACAGGGGGCGCCTGGGGCCAACGTCCTGACTTTC
TRBD2 | TRBJ2-3 | - | TRBV6-4 | 14 | CASSGLAGADTQYF | TGTGCCAGCAGTGGACTAGCGGGAGCAGATACGCAGTATTTT
TRBD1 | TRBJ2-1 | - | TRBV7-3 | 13 | CASSVGTGNEQFF | TGTGCCAGCAGCGTCGGGACAGGCAATGAGCAGTTCTTC
TRBD1 | TRBJ2-1 | - | TRBV7-2 | 17 | CASSLGSGQGAGNEQFF | TGTGCCAGCAGCTTAGGCTCGGGACAGGGGGCAGGCAATGAGCAGTTCTTC
TRBD1 | TRBJ1-2 | - | TRBV19 | 12 | CASRYRGRGYTF | TGTGCCAGTAGGTACAGGGGTAGAGGCTACACCTTC
- | TRBJ2-7 | - | TRBV6-2/TRBV6-3 | 13 | CASSYSSPYEQYF | TGTGCCAGCAGTTACTCGAGCCCCTACGAGCAGTACTTC
TRBD2 | TRBJ2-3 | once | TRBV7-2 | 17 | CASSRGLAGGGADTQYF | TGTGCCAGCAGCAGGGGACTAGCGGGGGGAGGCGCAGATACGCAGTATTTT
TRBD1 | TRBJ1-2 | - | TRBV7-9 | 13 | CASSYGTGDGYTF | TGTGCCAGCAGTTACGGGACAGGGGATGGCTACACCTTC
TRBD2 | TRBJ2-1 | - | TRBV7-2 | 18 | CASSLAGTRGLLYNEQFF | TGTGCCAGCAGCTTAGCGGGGACTAGGGGATTGCTCTACAATGAGCAGTTCTTC
TRBD2 | TRBJ2-3 | - | TRBV7-3 | 17 | CASSPGTGGLAGYTQYF | TGTGCCAGCAGCCCAGGGACCGGGGGACTAGCGGGTTATACGCAGTATTTT
TRBD2 | TRBJ2-2 | - | TRBV7-3 | 14 | CASTPTGGTGELFF | TGTGCCAGCACCCCCACGGGGGGGACCGGGGAGCTGTTTTTT
- | TRBJ2-3 | once | TRBV10-1 | 12 | CASSGGPDTQYF | TGCGCCAGCAGTGGTGGGCCAGACACGCAGTATTTT
- | TRBJ1-6 | - | TRBV9 | 13 | CASRPDRNSPLHF | TGTGCCAGCAGGCCCGACAGAAATTCACCCCTCCACTTT
- | TRBJ1-1 | - | TRBV7-9 | 16 | CASSGPPGSMNTEAFF | TGTGCCAGCAGCGGCCCCCCTGGGAGCATGAACACTGAAGCTTTCTTT
- | TRBJ2-5 | few | TRBV5-6 | 13 | CASSFGRLETQYF | TGTGCCAGCAGCTTCGGCAGGCTCGAGACCCAGTACTTC
TRBD2 | TRBJ2-3 | once | TRBV6-5 | 15 | CASSPLGGGQGTQYF | TGTGCCAGCAGCCCCCTTGGCGGGGGGCAGGGTACGCAGTATTTT
- | TRBJ2-7 | few | TRBV19 | 12 | CASSPGLYEQYF | TGTGCCAGTAGCCCCGGACTCTACGAGCAGTACTTC
TRBD2 | TRBJ2-5 | - | TRBV7-9 | 15 | CASSSRQGTRETQYF | TGTGCCAGCAGCTCGAGGCAGGGGACTAGAGAGACCCAGTACTTC
TRBD1 | TRBJ2-1 | - | TRBV7-9 | 15 | CASSPGTDRNNEQFF | TGTGCCAGCAGCCCAGGGACAGATAGAAACAATGAGCAGTTCTTC
- | TRBJ1-1 | - | TRBV6-5 | 14 | CASSLTGGDTEAFF | TGTGCCAGCAGCCTGACGGGCGGGGACACTGAAGCTTTCTTT
TRBD1 | TRBJ2-6 | - | TRBV15 | 16 | CATSRDRGSGANVLTF | TGTGCCACCAGCAGAGACAGGGGGTCTGGGGCCAACGTCCTGACTTTC
TRBD1 | TRBJ1-1 | - | TRBV7-8 | 15 | CASSLVGLGQGAAFF | TGTGCCAGCAGCTTAGTAGGCTTGGGACAGGGTGCCGCTTTCTTT
- | TRBJ1-1 | few | TRBV7-3 | 14 | CASSLGRGNTEAFF | TGTGCCAGCAGCCTCGGACGGGGGAACACTGAAGCTTTCTTT
- | TRBJ2-7 | - | TRBV19 | 15 | CASSTSPRQSYEQYF | TGTGCCAGTAGTACCTCCCCGAGACAGTCCTACGAGCAGTACTTC